This is a list of T cell receptor beta chains from one sample in a study of T cell repertoires in cytomegalovirus infection. TCRdb redid the calling of the reads with MiXCR, one entry per CDR3 protein. The table lists hundreds of thousands of distinct CDR3 sequences, under 20% of them singletons. Specimen: PBMCs. Every receptor here comes from a human donor in good health (CMV status not recorded). Some clones in this sample may be carry-over from other donors' samples. The CDR3 runs from the conserved cysteine through the conserved F or W. A D gene is named only where the DNA matches it firmly. For some rows the clone size is stated as once, few or many, or as a class when expanded; others skip it.

D	V	J	size	DNA	CDR3
-	TRBV6-5	TRBJ2-3	many	TGTGCCAGCAGTTACTCGCAGAGATCAGATACGCAGTATTTT	CASSYSQRSDTQYF
TRBD1	TRBV7-9	TRBJ2-3	many	TGTGCCAGCAGCCCCCGGACAGGGGAGACAGATACGCAGTATTTT	CASSPRTGETDTQYF
-	TRBV20-1	TRBJ2-3	few	TGCAGTGCTCCCGACCTAACGGGAACATCTAGCACAGATACGCAGTATTTT	CSAPDLTGTSSTDTQYF
TRBD1	TRBV4-1	TRBJ1-5	-	TGCGCCAGCAGCCAGAGGACTCAGGGGGGTCAGCCCCAGCATTTT	CASSQRTQGGQPQHF
-	TRBV2	TRBJ1-1	-	TGTGCCAGCTCTTACAGAGAAGCTTTCTTT	CASSYREAFF
TRBD1	TRBV19	TRBJ2-1	few	TGTGCCAGTAGTCTTACTCAGGGGGTGTCTTACAATGAGCAGTTCTTC	CASSLTQGVSYNEQFF
-	TRBV29-1	TRBJ1-2	-	TGCAGCGTTGACCGTGAGCAGAACTACTATGGCTACACCTTC	CSVDREQNYYGYTF
-	TRBV6-5	TRBJ2-3	few	TGTGCCAGCAGTTACTCCGACACCGGAGACACAGATACGCAGTATTTT	CASSYSDTGDTDTQYF
-	TRBV10-3	TRBJ2-3	-	TGTGCCATCAGTGACCCCGCTGGTCGGGGGAGCACAGATACGCAGTATTTT	CAISDPAGRGSTDTQYF
TRBD1	TRBV7-2	TRBJ1-1	many	TGTGCCAGCAGCTTAGCCTCGACAGGGGGTAACACTGAAGCTTTCTTT	CASSLASTGGNTEAFF
-	TRBV20-1	TRBJ1-4	-	TGCAGTGCTTCTAGGGGAGTTAATGAAAAACTGTTTTTT	CSASRGVNEKLFF
-	TRBV5-1	TRBJ1-2	few	TGCGCCAGCAGCTTGGTTCCTCGGGGCCTTGATGGCTACACCTTC	CASSLVPRGLDGYTF
TRBD1	TRBV6-2/TRBV6-3	TRBJ1-5	-	TGTGCCAGCAGTTCGGACAGGGAAGGCAATCAGCCCCAGCATTTT	CASSSDREGNQPQHF
-	TRBV7-8	TRBJ1-4	many	TGTGCCAGCAGCTCTAGGCCAGACGGACAGACCCCAACTAATGAAAAACTGTTTTTT	CASSSRPDGQTPTNEKLFF